The rows below give T cell receptor beta chains drawn from one sample of a study of cytomegalovirus exposure and HLA in healthy donors. The table came from immunoSEQ multiplex PCR; TCRdb's copy has only in-frame clones and leaves some out. Among roughly 86,000 clones listed, approximately 70% were seen once. Sequences were obtained from PBMCs. The receptors were sampled from a man aged 60-69 years in good health and CMV-seronegative. Both conserved end residues are part of each CDR3. Fields, in order: J gene, V gene, clone size, D gene, CDR3 DNA, CDR3 protein. D genes are given only for firm matches. Size values are once, few and many counts, or a class for expanded clones, and some rows have none.

TRBJ2-7 TRBV7-2 . TRBD1 TGTGCCAGCAGCTTAGAATCTGCTTCTTTGGGACAGGGGGACGAGCAGTACTTC CASSLESASLGQGDEQYF
TRBJ2-4 TRBV4-3 few TRBD2 TGCGCCAGCAGCCATGTGAGACTAGCGGGAGAAAACATTCAGTACTTC CASSHVRLAGENIQYF
TRBJ1-2 TRBV4-1 . . TGCGCCAGCAGCCAAGAATCAGGGTCCTATGGCTACCCCTTC CASSQESGSYGYPF
TRBJ1-3 TRBV10-2 few . TGCGCCACCCAGACTTTGGGGCCTGGAAACACCATATATTTT CATQTLGPGNTIYF
TRBJ1-3 TRBV7-9 . . TGTGCCAGCAGCCCCGACATGTCCTCTGGAAACACCATATATTTT CASSPDMSSGNTIYF
TRBJ2-6 TRBV28 . . TGTGCCAGCAGTTCCCCCCAGGCGACTGGGGCCAACGTCCTGACTTTC CASSSPQATGANVLTF
TRBJ1-5 TRBV19 . . TGTGCCAGTAGTAGTCGTAGCAATCAGCCCCAGCATTTT CASSSRSNQPQHF
TRBJ2-1 TRBV6-6 . . TGTGCCAGCAGTCCCAACTACAATGAGCAGTTCTTC CASSPNYNEQFF
TRBJ1-4 TRBV5-4 few . TGTGCCAGCAGCAGCGGGGGGGCTAGTGAAAAACTGTTTTTT CASSSGGASEKLFF
TRBJ2-7 TRBV6-5 few . TGTGCCAGCAGTCGGACTGGCCCAAACGAGCAGTACTTC CASSRTGPNEQYF
TRBJ2-5 TRBV19 . . TGTGCCAGTAGTATAAGTCAGGCGACAGGAAGGGAGACCCAGTACTTC CASSISQATGRETQYF
TRBJ2-2 TRBV19 . TRBD1 TGTGCCAGTAGTGATACAGGGGGCACCGGGGAGCTGTTTTTT CASSDTGGTGELFF
TRBJ2-5 TRBV11-2 . . TGTGCCAGCAGCCTCCTCCAGGCAGAGACCCAGTACTTC CASSLLQAETQYF
TRBJ2-7 TRBV2 . . TGTGCCAGCAGTTTGACAGAGTCCTACGAGCAGTACTTC CASSLTESYEQYF
TRBJ1-5 TRBV7-2 . . TGTGCCAGCAGCTTGGGAGAGGGTCAGCCCCAGCATTTT CASSLGEGQPQHF
TRBJ2-1 TRBV6-1 many . TGTGCCAGCAGCCGACAGGATCTAGAAGTTGAGCAGTTCTTC CASSRQDLEVEQFF
TRBJ2-2 TRBV9 . . TGTGCCAGCAGCGTCTCTAGCGCCGGGGAGCTGTTTTTT CASSVSSAGELFF
TRBJ2-1 TRBV27 . . TGTGCCAGCAGTCCAGGGAATGAGCAGTTCTTC CASSPGNEQFF
TRBJ2-7 TRBV6-5 . TRBD1 TGTGCCAGCAGTTACGGACAGGGCACCAACGAGCAGTACTTC CASSYGQGTNEQYF
TRBJ2-5 TRBV5-8 few TRBD2 TGTGCCAGCAGCAGGTCTAGCGGGGGTCAAGAGACCCAGTACTTC CASSRSSGGQETQYF
TRBJ2-1 TRBV11-2 . . TGTGCCAGCAGCTTTAGTGGCTCCTACAATGAGCAGTTCTTC CASSFSGSYNEQFF
TRBJ2-7 TRBV11-2 few TRBD1 TGTGCCAGCAGCCGCGGACAGGGCGAGCAGTACTTC CASSRGQGEQYF
TRBJ2-7 TRBV5-4 few . TGTGCCAGCAGCTTGGAGGTCGGGAACACCTACGAGCAGTACTTC CASSLEVGNTYEQYF
TRBJ1-4 TRBV6-1 . . TGTGCCAGCGTCTTCGGGATACCCAATGAAAAACTGTTTTTT CASVFGIPNEKLFF
TRBJ2-7 TRBV7-2 . TRBD1 TGTGCCAGCAGCTTAAGACAGGGGCGCTACGAGCAGTACTTC CASSLRQGRYEQYF
TRBJ2-7 TRBV9 . TRBD1 TGTGCCAGCAGCATTGGACCGGGACAGGGGGACGAGCAGTACTTC CASSIGPGQGDEQYF
TRBJ1-1 TRBV5-8 . . TGTGCCAGCAGCGCCTTGGTGGGCGAAGCTTTCTTT CASSALVGEAFF
TRBJ2-6 TRBV13 . TRBD1 TGTGCCAGCAGCAAAGGACAGGGGGCTGGTGGGGCCAACGTCCTGACTTTC CASSKGQGAGGANVLTF
TRBJ1-1 TRBV6-5 . TRBD1 TGTGCCAGCAGCGCTACAGGGGGCGAGGCTGAAGCTTTCTTT CASSATGGEAEAFF
TRBJ2-5 TRBV19 . TRBD1 TGTGCCAGTGGACAGGGTACTGGGATAGAGACCCAGTACTTC CASGQGTGIETQYF
TRBJ2-2 TRBV7-7 . TRBD2 TGTGCCAGCAGCCCGCAGACTAGCGGGATTGACGGGGAGCTGTTTTTT CASSPQTSGIDGELFF
TRBJ1-3 TRBV12-5 . TRBD1 TGTGCTAGTGTCAGGACAGGGGGCGTTGGAAACACCATATATTTT CASVRTGGVGNTIYF
TRBJ2-1 TRBV5-4 . TRBD1 TGTGCCAGCAGCTTGGGACAGGGGGTACAGTTCTTC CASSLGQGVQFF
TRBJ1-5 TRBV19 . . TGTGCCAGTTCGGGTAGCAATCAGCCCCAGCATTTT CASSGSNQPQHF
TRBJ2-7 TRBV6-1 . TRBD2 TGTGCCAGCAGTGAAAAGTTGGGTCTAGCGGGAGATGCGTACTTC CASSEKLGLAGDAYF
TRBJ2-7 TRBV7-6 . TRBD1 TGTGCCAGCAGCTTATCGGACAGGCCCTCCTACGAGCAGTACTTC CASSLSDRPSYEQYF
TRBJ2-1 TRBV27 few . TGTGCCAGCAGTTTATCGGCAGGGAAGAATGAGCAGTTCTTC CASSLSAGKNEQFF